Here is one T cell receptor beta chain with its context. No antigen is known for it. With a J-beta primer mix and a sample-barcoded 5' primer, a second PCR ran about 6 to 11 cycles. Every cDNA was tagged by a template-switch adaptor with 12 random nucleotides. TCRdb fed the 5' RACE reads into MiXCR, producing one record per CDR3 protein. Of 800,000 to 1,000,000 distinct CDR3 sequences in the sample, roughly 52% are singletons; the top ten hold 13%. The CDR3 is 14 amino acids. V lost 6 bases to trimming and J lost 4 bases, with 13 bases between them. CDR1 and CDR2 (germline): SGHTA, FQGNSA. This sample is drawn from a study of blood T cells in healthy people across ages. Regarding the study as a whole: Diversity estimated from one million T cells was considered an underestimate. It was the long-lived donors that had more naive CD4+ cells and higher diversity than aged donors.

The V and J genes are TRBV7-2 and TRBJ2-4, with D possibly being TRBD2 (6 bases). The specimen was blood. The sequence came from a man aged 25 to 40 in good health. CDR3 in amino acids: CASSYNSGKNIQYF. The CDR3, as DNA: TGTGCCAGCAGTTACAATAGCGGTAAAAACATTCAGTACTTC.